This T cell receptor (beta chain) was identified in a study of T cells in Graves' hyperthyroidism and ophthalmopathy. Findings of the study overall: Among thyroid clonotypes expanded above 0.001, most also appeared in blood. From stable hyperthyroidism, ophthalmopathy was separated by a 13 V-J model.

About this clonotype itself: The antigen remains undetermined.

The germline CDR1 and CDR2 sequences are LGHDT and YNNKEL (reference sequence). V lost 0 bases and J lost 7, with 27 bases in between. This CDR3 has 19 amino acids. Clinical symptoms, serum thyroxine and TRAb, thyroid ultrasound and orbital computed tomography were used for the diagnoses. Template material for amplifying TCR beta CDR3 regions consisted of RNA transcripts. The HTBI primer set was used in a first-round RT-PCR of the TCR CDR3. Using its own MiXCR run on the multiplex PCR reads, TCRdb lists one record per CDR3 protein. The sample yields 300,000 to 450,000 distinct CDR3 sequences, about 15% seen once.

J is TRBJ2-5 and V is TRBV3-1; perhaps TRBD2 as D (6 bases). The material sequenced was blood. The clonotype comes from a woman aged 55-70 years with Graves' hyperthyroidism. This CDR3 reads CASSQDSLGRSAQGGTQYF. In DNA, the CDR3 is TGTGCCAGCAGCCAAGATTCGCTAGGCCGTAGCGCCCAGGGAGGGACCCAGTACTTC.